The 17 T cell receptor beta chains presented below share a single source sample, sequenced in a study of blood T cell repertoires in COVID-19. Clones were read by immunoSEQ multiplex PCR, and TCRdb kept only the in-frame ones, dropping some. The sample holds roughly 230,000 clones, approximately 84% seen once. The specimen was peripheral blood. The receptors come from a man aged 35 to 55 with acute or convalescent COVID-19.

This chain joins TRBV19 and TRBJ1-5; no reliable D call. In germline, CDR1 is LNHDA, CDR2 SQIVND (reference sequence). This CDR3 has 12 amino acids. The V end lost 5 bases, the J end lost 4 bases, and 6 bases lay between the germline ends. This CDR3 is CASSGRNQPQHF. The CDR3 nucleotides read TGTGCCAGTAGTGGCAGAAATCAGCCCCAGCATTTT.

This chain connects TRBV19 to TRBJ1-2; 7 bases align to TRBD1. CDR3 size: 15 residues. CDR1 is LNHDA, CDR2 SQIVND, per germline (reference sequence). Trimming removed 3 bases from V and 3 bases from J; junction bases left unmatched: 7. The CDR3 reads CASSIAGQGDYGYTF. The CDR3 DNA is TGTGCCAGTAGTATCGCCGGCCAGGGGGACTATGGCTACACCTTC.

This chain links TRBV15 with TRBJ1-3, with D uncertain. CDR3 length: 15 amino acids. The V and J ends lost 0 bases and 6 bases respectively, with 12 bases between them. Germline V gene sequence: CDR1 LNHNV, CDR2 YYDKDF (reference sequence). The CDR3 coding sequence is TGTGCCACCAGCAGAGATCCAGGTCAAGAAAACACCATATATTTT. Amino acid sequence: CATSRDPGQENTIYF.

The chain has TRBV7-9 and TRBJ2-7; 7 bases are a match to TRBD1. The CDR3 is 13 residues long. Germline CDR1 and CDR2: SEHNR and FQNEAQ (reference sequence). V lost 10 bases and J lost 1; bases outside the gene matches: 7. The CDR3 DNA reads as TGTGCCACCACGGGACAGACTTCCTACGAGCAGTACTTC. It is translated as CATTGQTSYEQYF. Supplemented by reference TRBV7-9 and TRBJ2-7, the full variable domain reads DTGVSQNPRHKITKRGQNVTFRCDPISEHNRLYWYRQTLGQGPEFLTYFQNEAQLEKSRLLSDRFSAERPKGSFSTLEIQRTEQGDSAMYLCATTGQTSYEQYFGPGTRLTVT.

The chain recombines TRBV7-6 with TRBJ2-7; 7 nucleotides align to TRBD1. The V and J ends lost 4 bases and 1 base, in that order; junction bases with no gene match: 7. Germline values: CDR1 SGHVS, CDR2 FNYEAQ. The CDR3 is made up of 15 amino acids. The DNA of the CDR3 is TGTGCCAGCAGCTCACCGGGACAGCCATCCTACGAGCAGTACTTC. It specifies CASSSPGQPSYEQYF.

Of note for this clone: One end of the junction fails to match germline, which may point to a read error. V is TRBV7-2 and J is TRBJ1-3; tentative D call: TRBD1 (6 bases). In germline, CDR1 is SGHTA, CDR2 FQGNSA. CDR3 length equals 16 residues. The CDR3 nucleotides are TGTGCCAGCAGCATAGCCGGCACAGGGTATGGAAACACCATATATTTT. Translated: CASSIAGTGYGNTIYF.

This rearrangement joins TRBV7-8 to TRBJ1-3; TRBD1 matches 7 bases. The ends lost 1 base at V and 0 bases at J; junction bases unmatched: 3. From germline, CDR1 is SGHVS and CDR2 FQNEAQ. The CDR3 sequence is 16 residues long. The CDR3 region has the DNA TGTGCCAGCAGCTTAGGGACAGGTCTCTCTGGAAACACCATATATTTT. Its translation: CASSLGTGLSGNTIYF.

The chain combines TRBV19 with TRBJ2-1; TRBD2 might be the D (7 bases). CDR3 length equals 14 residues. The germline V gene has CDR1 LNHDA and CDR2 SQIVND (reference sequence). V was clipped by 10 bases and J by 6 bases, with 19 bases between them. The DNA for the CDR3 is TGTGCCACCGAGAGGGGGGGAATCATCAATGAGCAGTTCTTC. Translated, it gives CATERGGIINEQFF.

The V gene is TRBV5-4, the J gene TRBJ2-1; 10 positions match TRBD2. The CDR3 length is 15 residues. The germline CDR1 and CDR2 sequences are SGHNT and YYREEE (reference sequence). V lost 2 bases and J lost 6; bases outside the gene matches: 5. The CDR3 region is CASSFRAGGPNEQFF. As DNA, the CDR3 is TGTGCCAGCAGCTTCCGAGCGGGGGGGCCCAATGAGCAGTTCTTC. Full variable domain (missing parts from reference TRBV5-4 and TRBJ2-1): ETGVTQSPTHLIKTRGQQVTLRCSSQSGHNTVSWYQQALGQGPQFIFQYYREEENGRGNFPPRFSGLQFPNYSSELNVNALELDDSALYLCASSFRAGGPNEQFFGPGTRLTVL.

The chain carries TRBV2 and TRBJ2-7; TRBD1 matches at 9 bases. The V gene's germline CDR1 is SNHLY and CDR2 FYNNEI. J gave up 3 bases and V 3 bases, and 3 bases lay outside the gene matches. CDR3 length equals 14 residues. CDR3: CASSEGQGSYEQYF. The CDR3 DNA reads TGTGCCAGCAGTGAGGGACAGGGAAGCTACGAGCAGTACTTC.

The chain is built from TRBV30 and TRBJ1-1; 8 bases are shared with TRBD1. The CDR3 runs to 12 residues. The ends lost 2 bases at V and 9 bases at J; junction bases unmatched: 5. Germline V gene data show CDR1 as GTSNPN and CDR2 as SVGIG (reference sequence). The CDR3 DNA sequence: TGTGCCTGGAGTCAGACCAGGGGGCAAGCTTTCTTT. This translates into CAWSQTRGQAFF.

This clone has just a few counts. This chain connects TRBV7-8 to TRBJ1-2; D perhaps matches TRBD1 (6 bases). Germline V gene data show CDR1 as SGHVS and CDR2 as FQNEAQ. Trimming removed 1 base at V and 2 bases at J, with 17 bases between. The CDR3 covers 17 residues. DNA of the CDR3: TGTGCCAGCAGCTTAGGGGCCGGGAGGGGGTACAACTATGGCTACACCTTC. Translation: CASSLGAGRGYNYGYTF.

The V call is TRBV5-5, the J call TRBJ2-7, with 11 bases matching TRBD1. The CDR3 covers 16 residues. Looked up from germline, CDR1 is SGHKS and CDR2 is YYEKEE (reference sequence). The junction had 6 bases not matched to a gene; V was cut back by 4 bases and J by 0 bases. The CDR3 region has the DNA TGTGCCAGCAGCCCCTGGGACAGGGGGAGCTCCTACGAGCAGTACTTC. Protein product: CASSPWDRGSSYEQYF. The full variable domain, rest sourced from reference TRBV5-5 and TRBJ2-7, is DAGVTQSPTHLIKTRGQQVTLRCSPISGHKSVSWYQQVLGQGPQFIFQYYEKEERGRGNFPDRFSARQFPNYSSELNVNALLLGDSALYLCASSPWDRGSSYEQYFGPGTRLTVT.

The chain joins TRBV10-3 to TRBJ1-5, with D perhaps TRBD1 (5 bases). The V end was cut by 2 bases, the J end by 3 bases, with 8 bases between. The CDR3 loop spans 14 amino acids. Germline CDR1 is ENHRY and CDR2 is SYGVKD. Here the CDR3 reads CAISETGPNQPQHF. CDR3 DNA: TGTGCCATCAGTGAGACAGGCCCCAATCAGCCCCAGCATTTT.

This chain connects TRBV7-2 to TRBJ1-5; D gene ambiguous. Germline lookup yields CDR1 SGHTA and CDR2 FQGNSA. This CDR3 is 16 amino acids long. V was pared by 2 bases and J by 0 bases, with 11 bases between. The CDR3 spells CASSLNRPYSNQPQHF. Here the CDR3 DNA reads TGTGCCAGCAGCTTAAACAGACCCTATAGCAATCAGCCCCAGCATTTT.

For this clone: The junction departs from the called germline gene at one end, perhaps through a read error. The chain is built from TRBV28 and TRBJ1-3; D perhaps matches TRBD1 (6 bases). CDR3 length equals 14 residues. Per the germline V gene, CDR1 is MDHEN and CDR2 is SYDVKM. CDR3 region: CASSPNNREFVRDF. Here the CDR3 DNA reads TGTGCCAGCAGCCCTAATAACAGGGAATTCGTCAGAGATTTT.

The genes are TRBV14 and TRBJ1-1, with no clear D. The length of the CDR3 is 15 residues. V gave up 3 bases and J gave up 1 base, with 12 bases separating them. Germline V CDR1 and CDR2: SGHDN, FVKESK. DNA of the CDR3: TGTGCCAGCAGCCACTTAGAAGAATGGAACACTGAAGCTTTCTTT. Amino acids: CASSHLEEWNTEAFF. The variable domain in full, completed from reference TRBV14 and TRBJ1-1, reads EAGVTQFPSHSVIEKGQTVTLRCDPISGHDNLYWYRRVMGKEIKFLLHFVKESKQDESGMPNNRFLAERTGGTYSTLKVQPAELEDSGVYFCASSHLEEWNTEAFFGQGTRLTVV.